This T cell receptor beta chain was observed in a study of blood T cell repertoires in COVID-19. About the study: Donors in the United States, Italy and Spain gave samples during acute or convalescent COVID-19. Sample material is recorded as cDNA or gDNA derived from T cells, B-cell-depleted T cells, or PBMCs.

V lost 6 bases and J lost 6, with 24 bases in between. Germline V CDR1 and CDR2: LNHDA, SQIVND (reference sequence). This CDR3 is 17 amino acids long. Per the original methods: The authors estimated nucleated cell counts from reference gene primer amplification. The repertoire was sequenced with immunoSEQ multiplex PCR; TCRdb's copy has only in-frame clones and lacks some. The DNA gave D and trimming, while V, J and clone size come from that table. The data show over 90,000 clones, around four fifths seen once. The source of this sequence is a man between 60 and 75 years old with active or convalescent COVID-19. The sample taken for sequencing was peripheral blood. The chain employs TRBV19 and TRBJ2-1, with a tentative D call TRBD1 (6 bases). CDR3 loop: CASRPLGRGKKGNEQFF. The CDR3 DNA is TGTGCCAGTAGACCTTTGGGCAGGGGAAAAAAGGGCAATGAGCAGTTCTTC.